The entry below gives a single T cell receptor beta chain sequence along with its context. The sample contains more than one DNA sequence encoding this CDR3. The sample comes from a study of blood T cell repertoires in COVID-19. Study-level information: The study drew acute and convalescent COVID-19 samples from the United States, Italy and Spain. T cells, B-cell-depleted T cells, or PBMCs supplied cDNA or gDNA.

Authors' methods: It was from reference gene primer amplification that nucleated cell counts were estimated. Measured with immunoSEQ multiplex PCR; TCRdb has only the in-frame clones, and not every one. The V and J calls and the clone size are those of that table, but D and trimming were determined from the DNA. This sample has approximately 68,000 clones, with approximately 85% found just once. The sequence derives from an elderly woman with active or convalescent COVID-19. The sequencing sample was made of peripheral blood.

DNA of the CDR3: TGTGCCAGTAGCCCGTGGACGGCCGTCGAGGGCACCGGGGAGCTGTTTTTT. Its translation is CASSPWTAVEGTGELFF. V usage is TRBV7-9 and J usage is TRBJ2-2; tentatively, D is TRBD2 (5 bases). This CDR3 has 17 amino acids. Trimming removed 9 bases from V and 4 bases from J, with 24 bases in between. The V gene's germline CDR1 is SEHNR and CDR2 FQNEAQ (reference sequence).